These 17 T cell receptor beta chains originate from one sample sequenced in a study of blood T cell repertoires in COVID-19. The assay was immunoSEQ multiplex PCR, and TCRdb's table has in-frame clones only and misses some. This sample has about 180,000 clones, with about four fifths found just once. The material sequenced was peripheral blood. The source of these receptors is an older man with active or convalescent COVID-19.

The J gene is TRBJ1-2, the V gene TRBV30; D not certain. Trimming shortened V by 5 bases and J by 5 bases, and 12 bases separated the two germline ends. Per germline, CDR1 GTSNPN and CDR2 SVGIG (reference sequence). The CDR3 spans 12 residues. The CDR3 is CAWVRTTYGYTF. CDR3 nucleotides: TGTGCCTGGGTCCGAACGACTTATGGCTACACCTTC.

The chain is built from TRBV30 and TRBJ1-2, with no clear D. Germline lookup yields CDR1 GTSNPN and CDR2 SVGIG (reference sequence). V was pared by 2 bases and J by 3 bases, with 16 bases between. The CDR3 totals 15 residues. The CDR3 is CAWSPEGWGDYGYTF. In nucleotides, the CDR3 is TGTGCCTGGAGTCCCGAAGGTTGGGGAGACTATGGCTACACCTTC.

The V gene is TRBV2, the J gene TRBJ1-2, with a tentative D call TRBD1 (5 bases). The CDR3 runs to 13 residues. The germline V gene has CDR1 SNHLY and CDR2 FYNNEI. Trimming stripped 2 bases from V and 7 bases from J, with 11 bases between. As DNA, the CDR3 is TGTGCCAGCAGTGAATCGGGGGAGGCTGGCTACACCTTC. Protein sequence: CASSESGEAGYTF.

This clone was seen once. V usage is TRBV7-2 and J usage is TRBJ2-1; D not certain. This CDR3 has 13 amino acids. Germline V gene sequence: CDR1 SGHTA, CDR2 FQGNSA. V was cut by 5 bases and J by 5 bases, with 10 bases left in between. DNA of the CDR3: TGTGCCAGCAGCGTTGCCCGAGACAATGAGCAGTTCTTC. Its translation: CASSVARDNEQFF.

A note on this clone: The germline gene is not matched at one end of the junction; a read error may be the cause. The chain's CDR3 is CASSPNQDIFSF. CDR3 sequence (DNA): TGTGCCAGCAGCCCTAATCAGGACATATTTAGTTTT. The V and J genes are TRBV7-9 and TRBJ1-3, with D maybe TRBD1 (5 bases). Germline assignment: CDR1 SEHNR and CDR2 FQNEAQ (reference sequence). The CDR3 is 12 amino acids.

The CDR3 is CASVTAKDTEAFF. CDR3 sequence (DNA): TGTGCCAGCGTGACAGCGAAAGACACTGAAGCTTTCTTT. The rearrangement links TRBV18 to TRBJ1-1, with a tentative D call TRBD1 (5 bases). The CDR3 runs to 13 residues. V lost 8 bases to trimming and J lost 3 bases, with 13 bases between them. Germline-derived CDR1 and CDR2 are KGHSH and LQKENI. Filled out from reference TRBV18 and TRBJ1-1, the complete variable domain reads NAGVMQNPRHLVRRRGQEARLRCSPMKGHSHVYWYRQLPEEGLKFMVYLQKENIIDESGMPKERFSAEFPKEGPSILRIQQVVRGDSAAYFCASVTAKDTEAFFGQGTRLTVV.

With regard to this clone: This sequence is one base from a far larger clone and is likely a read error. The chain combines TRBV2 with TRBJ1-5, with D perhaps TRBD1 (6 bases). The CDR3 has 14 amino acids. The V gene lost 3 bases and the J gene lost 1 base, with 7 bases spanning the gap. CDR1 and CDR2 from the germline V gene are SNHLY and FYNNEI. DNA of the CDR3: TGTGCCAGCAGTGACAGGGGAAGCAATCAGCCCCAGCATTTT. This translates into CASSDRGSNQPQHF.

The V and J genes are TRBV19 and TRBJ1-5; the D gene is possibly TRBD1 (6 bases). Germline values: CDR1 LNHDA, CDR2 SQIVND (reference sequence). The CDR3 has 17 residues. V was shortened by 7 bases and J by 2 bases, with 21 bases between the two germline ends. Written as DNA, the CDR3 is TGTGCCAGTACGGCATGGGGGGCGCGGGAGGGCAATCAGCCCCAGCATTTT. Translated, it gives CASTAWGAREGNQPQHF.

The J gene is TRBJ1-1, the V gene TRBV2, with 11 bases lining up with TRBD1. The CDR3 contains 15 residues. Germline loops: CDR1 SNHLY, CDR2 FYNNEI. Trimming cost V 6 bases and J 3 bases; bases outside gene matches: 6. The chain's CDR3 is CASRRTGGGYTEAFF. CDR3 coding DNA: TGTGCCAGCAGGAGGACAGGGGGCGGGTACACTGAAGCTTTCTTT.

The rearrangement uses TRBV18 and TRBJ2-5, with D unclear. Trimming stripped 4 bases from V and 1 base from J, with 13 bases between. Germline CDR1 KGHSH, CDR2 LQKENI. This CDR3 contains 15 residues. CDR3 bases: TGTGCCAGCTCACTCAACCAGGATAGCCAAGAGACCCAGTACTTC. This codes for CASSLNQDSQETQYF.

This rearrangement joins TRBV18 to TRBJ1-6, with TRBD1 matching 7 bases. The V and J ends lost 2 bases and 9 bases, in that order; junction bases with no gene match: 7. The germline CDR1 and CDR2 sequences are KGHSH and LQKENI. The length of the CDR3 is 15 residues. The CDR3 nucleotides read TGTGCCAGCTCACCAGACATGACAGGGAGTTCACCCCTCCACTTT. It codes for CASSPDMTGSSPLHF.

The gene calls are TRBV7-2 and TRBJ1-1; D remains ambiguous. CDR1 and CDR2 (germline): SGHTA, FQGNSA. V gave up 5 bases and J gave up 1 base, with 8 bases separating them. The CDR3 is made up of 13 amino acids. The CDR3 DNA is TGTGCCAGCAGCGTAGTCCAGAACACTGAAGCTTTCTTT. Protein: CASSVVQNTEAFF.

The chain employs TRBV19 and TRBJ1-4; D remains unclear. CDR1 is LNHDA, CDR2 SQIVND, per germline (reference sequence). V lost 7 bases, J lost 4 bases, and 10 bases lay in between. The CDR3 totals 13 residues. The CDR3 loop is CASTRVINEKLFF. The CDR3 DNA follows: TGTGCCAGTACCCGCGTTATTAATGAAAAACTGTTTTTT.

The V gene is TRBV10-3, the J gene TRBJ1-5; TRBD1 agrees at 7 bases. The CDR3 covers 14 residues. CDR1 is ENHRY and CDR2 is SYGVKD in the germline V gene. Germline trimming cut 4 bases from V and 7 bases from J; bases unmatched to any gene: 7. CDR3 region: CAISGGGWGQPQHF. The CDR3 DNA is TGTGCCATCAGTGGAGGGGGCTGGGGGCAGCCCCAGCATTTT.

The chain is built from TRBV30 and TRBJ1-1; 11 nucleotides align to TRBD1. The CDR3 is 14 residues long. The germline V gene has CDR1 GTSNPN and CDR2 SVGIG (reference sequence). Trimming took 1 base from V and 5 from J; bases not matched to a gene: 3. CDR3 coding DNA: TGTGCCTGGAGTGGGGGACAGGGGGAGACTGAAGCTTTCTTT. This sequence encodes CAWSGGQGETEAFF. Drawing the rest from reference TRBV30 and TRBJ1-1, the complete variable domain is SQTIHQWPATLVQPVGSPLSLECTVEGTSNPNLYWYRQAAGRGLQLLFYSVGIGQISSEVPQNLSASRPQDRQFILSSKKLLLSDSGFYLCAWSGGQGETEAFFGQGTRLTVV.

The V gene is TRBV4-2, the J gene TRBJ1-1; a weak D match, TRBD1 (6 bases). Germline V lookup: CDR1 LGHNA, CDR2 YNFKEQ. V was clipped by 5 bases and J by 4 bases, with 14 bases between them. The CDR3 length is 14 residues. CDR3 sequence: CASSSNRESTEAFF. The CDR3 region has the DNA TGTGCCAGCAGCTCAAACAGGGAAAGCACTGAAGCTTTCTTT.

This sequence joins TRBV25-1 and TRBJ1-4, with TRBD1 as a possible D gene (5 bases). The CDR3 runs to 13 residues. V lost 8 bases to trimming and J lost 0 bases, with 7 bases between them. Germline lookup yields CDR1 MGHDK and CDR2 SYGVNS. As DNA, the CDR3 is TGTGCCAGCCTCAGGGCAACTAATGAAAAACTGTTTTTT. It yields the protein CASLRATNEKLFF.